The 30 T cell receptor beta chains below were found in one sample sequenced in a study of beta chain features in type 1 diabetes. Findings and limits, study-wide: Type 1 diabetes patients had TCRB CDR3s that were shorter (moderately but significantly so) in all four CD4+ subsets.

These receptors' targets are unknown. The sequenced template was cDNA made from the entire isolated RNA. Measured with immunoSEQ multiplex PCR; TCRdb has only the in-frame clones, and not every one. The sample holds over 600,000 clones, around 12% seen once. The sample taken for sequencing was naive CD4+ T cells from blood. These receptors all come from a man aged 25 to 40 with type 1 diabetes.

This clone was observed a few times. This chain uses TRBV7-9 with TRBJ2-7; TRBD2 is a possible D gene (5 bases). There are 13 residues in the CDR3. Deletions cut 7 bases from V and 4 bases from J, with 14 bases between. In germline, CDR1 is SEHNR, CDR2 FQNEAQ (reference sequence). The CDR3 DNA reads TGTGCCAGCACCGCAAAAGGAGGTTACGAGCAGTACTTC. Translation gives CASTAKGGYEQYF. Variable domain in full (rest from reference TRBV7-9 and TRBJ2-7): DTGVSQNPRHKITKRGQNVTFRCDPISEHNRLYWYRQTLGQGPEFLTYFQNEAQLEKSRLLSDRFSAERPKGSFSTLEIQRTEQGDSAMYLCASTAKGGYEQYFGPGTRLTVT.

The rearrangement uses TRBV11-2 and TRBJ2-5; TRBD2 matches at 9 bases. The CDR3 loop spans 18 amino acids. Germline V gives CDR1 SGHAT, CDR2 FQNNGV. With V trimmed by 2 bases and J by 5 bases, 15 bases remained unmatched. In DNA form, the CDR3 reads TGTGCCAGCAGCTTAATGACGAGCGGGGGGATTAGTCAGGAGACCCAGTACTTC. It codes for CASSLMTSGGISQETQYF.

Here the CDR3 DNA reads TGTGCTAGTGGTTTTGGGGGGGCTGTTAGTGGCTACACCTTC. Translating gives CASGFGGAVSGYTF. The chain recombines TRBV12-5 with TRBJ1-2, with D possibly TRBD1 on 6 matching bases. Trimming removed 3 bases from V and 7 bases from J, with 15 bases in between. The CDR3 extends over 14 amino acids. Germline V gene sequence: CDR1 LGHNT, CDR2 FRNRAP.

The CDR3 sequence: CASSPTGGIAGELFF. In nucleotides, the CDR3 is TGCGCCAGCAGCCCGACAGGGGGAATAGCCGGGGAGCTGTTTTTT. The V call is TRBV5-1, the J call TRBJ2-2, with 9 bases identical to TRBD1. V gave up 4 bases and J gave up 6 bases; unmatched junction bases: 7. CDR1 and CDR2 (germline): SGHRS, YFSETQ. The CDR3 spans 15 residues. The whole variable domain, filled in from reference TRBV5-1 and TRBJ2-2, reads KAGVTQTPRYLIKTRGQQVTLSCSPISGHRSVSWYQQTPGQGLQFLFEYFSETQRNKGNFPGRFSGRQFSNSRSEMNVSTLELGDSALYLCASSPTGGIAGELFFGEGSRLTVL.

The J gene is TRBJ1-4, the V gene TRBV7-9; D may be TRBD1 (6 bases). With 3 bases removed from V and 8 bases from J, the gap between germline ends came to 22 bases. Germline V gene sequence: CDR1 SEHNR, CDR2 FQNEAQ (reference sequence). The length of the CDR3 is 17 residues. CDR3 sequence: CASSFSPYGTLSEKLFF. As DNA, the CDR3 is TGTGCCAGCAGCTTTTCCCCTTACGGGACACTTTCGGAAAAACTGTTTTTT.

The V call is TRBV5-1, the J call TRBJ2-6; no clear D gene. Germline V CDR1 and CDR2: SGHRS, YFSETQ. CDR3 length: 14 residues. V dropped 3 bases and J dropped 0 bases, with 4 bases sitting between them. CDR3 in amino acids: CASSYLSGANVLTF. In nucleotides, the CDR3 is TGCGCCAGCAGCTACCTCTCTGGGGCCAACGTCCTGACTTTC. The variable domain in full, completed from reference TRBV5-1 and TRBJ2-6, reads KAGVTQTPRYLIKTRGQQVTLSCSPISGHRSVSWYQQTPGQGLQFLFEYFSETQRNKGNFPGRFSGRQFSNSRSEMNVSTLELGDSALYLCASSYLSGANVLTFGAGSRLTVL.

The chain links TRBV30 to TRBJ1-6; TRBD1 aligns across 7 bases. The CDR3 covers 13 residues. J was trimmed by 9 bases and V by 1 base; bases with no gene match: 3. Germline loops: CDR1 GTSNPN, CDR2 SVGIG (reference sequence). CDR3 sequence reads: CAWSGQGTSPLHF. The CDR3 DNA is TGTGCCTGGAGTGGACAGGGAACTTCACCCCTCCACTTT. Using reference TRBV30 and TRBJ1-6 for the parts outside the CDR3, the full variable domain is SQTIHQWPATLVQPVGSPLSLECTVEGTSNPNLYWYRQAAGRGLQLLFYSVGIGQISSEVPQNLSASRPQDRQFILSSKKLLLSDSGFYLCAWSGQGTSPLHFGNGTRLTVT.

The sample holds a few counts of this clone. This chain links TRBV28 with TRBJ2-6; D is perhaps TRBD1 (7 bases). Germline V gene lookup returns CDR1 MDHEN and CDR2 SYDVKM. The CDR3 has 19 residues. V lost 4 bases and J 0 bases, leaving 19 bases between the germline ends. The CDR3 is CASSSPWGDSLSGANVLTF. CDR3 nucleotide sequence: TGTGCCAGCAGTTCCCCTTGGGGGGACAGCCTCTCTGGGGCCAACGTCCTGACTTTC.

V and J are TRBV15 and TRBJ1-1; perhaps TRBD1 as D (6 bases). Looked up from germline, CDR1 is LNHNV and CDR2 is YYDKDF (reference sequence). The CDR3 runs to 11 residues. Trimming removed 4 bases at V and 8 bases at J, with 8 bases between. The CDR3 DNA reads as TGTGCCACCAGCACCCAGGGGGAAGCTTTCTTT. Its translation: CATSTQGEAFF. The complete variable domain, with remaining parts taken from reference TRBV15 and TRBJ1-1, reads DAMVIQNPRYQVTQFGKPVTLSCSQTLNHNVMYWYQQKSSQAPKLLFHYYDKDFNNEADTPDNFQSRRPNTSFCFLDIRSPGLGDTAMYLCATSTQGEAFFGQGTRLTVV.

The chain is built from TRBV7-2 and TRBJ2-2; perhaps TRBD1 as D (6 bases). This CDR3 is 15 amino acids long. CDR1 SGHTA and CDR2 FQGNSA come from the germline V gene. V lost 5 bases, J lost 0 bases, and 10 bases lay in between. DNA of the CDR3: TGTGCCAGCAGCCCACAGGGCACGAACACCGGGGAGCTGTTTTTT. This gives the protein CASSPQGTNTGELFF.

The chain employs TRBV30 and TRBJ1-3; no clear D gene. Germline lookup yields CDR1 GTSNPN and CDR2 SVGIG (reference sequence). Trimming took off 3 bases at V and 6 bases at J, with 9 bases between the two ends. This CDR3 comprises 12 residues. The CDR3 DNA reads as TGTGCCTGGAGCCGGGGAGAAAACACCATATATTTT. Translating gives CAWSRGENTIYF.

This clone has only a few counts. J is TRBJ2-3 and V is TRBV7-8, with D unresolved. This CDR3 is 15 amino acids long. Per germline, CDR1 SGHVS and CDR2 FQNEAQ. Trimming took 0 bases from V and 2 from J, leaving 9 bases between them. The CDR3 sequence is CASSLALTYTDTQYF. The CDR3 region has the DNA TGTGCCAGCAGCTTAGCGTTGACGTACACAGATACGCAGTATTTT. The variable domain in full, with the rest retrieved from reference TRBV7-8 and TRBJ2-3, is GAGVSQSPRYKVAKRGQDVALRCDPISGHVSLFWYQQALGQGPEFLTYFQNEAQLDKSGLPSDRFFAERPEGSVSTLKIQRTQQEDSAVYLCASSLALTYTDTQYFGPGTRLTVL.

The gene calls are TRBV7-2 and TRBJ2-2, with D tentatively TRBD1 (6 bases). The CDR3 runs to 16 residues. Trimming left V 0 bases short and J 1 base short, with 9 bases between. Looked up from germline, CDR1 is SGHTA and CDR2 is FQGNSA. The DNA of the CDR3 is TGTGCCAGCAGCTTAGCGCCCAGGGGGAACACCGGGGAGCTGTTTTTT. It encodes CASSLAPRGNTGELFF.

This clone was picked up a small number of times. V is TRBV6-5 and J is TRBJ1-2; 7 bases line up with TRBD1. Germline V lookup: CDR1 MNHEY, CDR2 SVGAGI. V shed 1 base and J 6 bases; nucleotides not matched to a gene: 2. This CDR3 contains 13 residues. The CDR3 nucleotides read TGTGCCAGCAGTTACTATACAGGGGATGGCTACACCTTC. Translation gives CASSYYTGDGYTF.

A few counts support this clone. The chain is built from TRBV19 and TRBJ2-2; D might be TRBD1 (6 bases). This CDR3 is built from 16 residues. The V gene lost 6 bases and the J gene lost 1 base, with 15 bases spanning the gap. Germline lookup yields CDR1 LNHDA and CDR2 SQIVND (reference sequence). CDR3 sequence (DNA): TGTGCCAGTAGACCCCCGGGACACAAGAACACCGGGGAGCTGTTTTTT. Translation gives CASRPPGHKNTGELFF.

This chain joins TRBV2 and TRBJ1-5, with D maybe TRBD1 (5 bases). From germline, CDR1 is SNHLY and CDR2 FYNNEI. The CDR3 extends over 16 amino acids. V gave up 0 bases and J gave up 4 bases, with 13 bases separating them. The CDR3 loop reads CASSEAIGGSNQPQHF. The CDR3 DNA reads as TGTGCCAGCAGTGAAGCGATCGGGGGATCGAATCAGCCCCAGCATTTT.

In this sample, this clone turned up a few times. The chain employs TRBV6-5 and TRBJ1-5, with TRBD1 matching 11 bases. CDR3 length: 13 amino acids. With V trimmed by 8 bases and J by 6 bases, 3 bases remained unmatched. Germline assignment: CDR1 MNHEY and CDR2 SVGAGI. CDR3 amino acids: CASGGTGGQPQHF. In DNA, the CDR3 is TGTGCCAGCGGTGGGACAGGGGGTCAGCCCCAGCATTTT.

This clone was recorded a few times. V is TRBV11-3 and J is TRBJ2-7; D uncertain. Between the trimmed V and J ends, which lost 1 base and 7 bases, there was a span of 5 bases. This CDR3 has 11 amino acids. CDR1 SGHNT and CDR2 YENEEA come from the germline V gene. The CDR3 DNA follows: TGTGCCAGCAGCTTAGTAGGGGAGCAGTACTTC. Translation: CASSLVGEQYF. Complete variable domain (other parts from reference TRBV11-3 and TRBJ2-7): EAGVVQSPRYKIIEKKQPVAFWCNPISGHNTLYWYLQNLGQGPELLIRYENEEAVDDSQLPKDRFSAERLKGVDSTLKIQPAELGDSAVYLCASSLVGEQYFGPGTRLTVT.

The V gene is TRBV7-2, the J gene TRBJ1-3, with 8 bases lining up with TRBD1. The CDR3 spans 16 residues. With 5 bases clipped from V and 0 bases from J, the junction kept 6 bases outside the gene matches. CDR1 SGHTA and CDR2 FQGNSA come from the germline V gene. Written as DNA, the CDR3 is TGTGCCAGCAGCGCCTCCGGGACAGGCTCTGGAAACACCATATATTTT. Translating gives CASSASGTGSGNTIYF.

This chain uses TRBV2 with TRBJ1-2, with D unresolved. CDR3 length: 14 amino acids. The V and J ends lost 4 bases and 8 bases respectively, with 17 bases between them. Germline V gene sequence: CDR1 SNHLY, CDR2 FYNNEI. CDR3 in amino acids: CASSVSSRADGYTF. CDR3 nucleotide sequence: TGTGCCAGCAGTGTATCATCTAGGGCAGACGGCTACACCTTC.

The chain is built from TRBV30 and TRBJ1-2; D unclear. V lost 2 bases and J lost 7, with 11 bases in between. This CDR3 has 12 residues. Germline CDR1 reads GTSNPN; CDR2 reads SVGIG (reference sequence). CDR3: CAWSPLLSGYTF. CDR3 nucleotide sequence: TGTGCCTGGAGTCCCTTACTAAGTGGCTACACCTTC. Combining the CDR3 with reference TRBV30 and TRBJ1-2 gives the whole variable domain SQTIHQWPATLVQPVGSPLSLECTVEGTSNPNLYWYRQAAGRGLQLLFYSVGIGQISSEVPQNLSASRPQDRQFILSSKKLLLSDSGFYLCAWSPLLSGYTFGSGTRLTVV.

The chain combines TRBV2 with TRBJ2-7, with 8 positions matching TRBD1. The CDR3 totals 13 residues. Germline V gene sequence: CDR1 SNHLY, CDR2 FYNNEI. J gave up 6 bases and V 6 bases, and 7 bases lay outside the gene matches. CDR3 nucleotide sequence: TGTGCCAGCAGGACGGACAGGGACAGCGAGCAGTACTTC. This sequence encodes CASRTDRDSEQYF.

The sample holds a few counts of this clone. This rearrangement joins TRBV7-3 to TRBJ2-1; 11 bases agree with TRBD1. J gave up 8 bases and V 3 bases, and 0 bases lay outside the gene matches. The CDR3 is 13 residues long. Looked up from germline, CDR1 is SGHTA and CDR2 is FQGTGA. CDR3 sequence: CASSLGQGDEQFF. The CDR3 DNA is TGTGCCAGCAGCTTGGGACAGGGGGATGAGCAGTTCTTC.

This clone was seen more than once but under ten times. This sequence joins TRBV9 and TRBJ2-7, with TRBD1 matching over 11 bases. The CDR3 totals 14 residues. The trim removed 3 bases at V and 4 bases at J, leaving 3 bases unmatched. Germline CDR1 is SGDLS and CDR2 is YYNGEE. The CDR3 loop reads CASSAGTGGYEQYF. The CDR3 nucleotides are TGTGCCAGCAGCGCCGGGACAGGGGGATACGAGCAGTACTTC.

This clone appeared a single time. Other DNA variants within this sample encode the same CDR3. The chain joins TRBV6-6 to TRBJ2-3; D may be TRBD2 (5 bases). CDR1 MNHNY and CDR2 SVGAGI come from the germline V gene (reference sequence). The CDR3 has 14 amino acids. Trimming removed 4 bases at V and 2 bases at J, with 10 bases between. The CDR3: CASSSPRDTDTQYF. The CDR3 region has the DNA TGTGCCAGCAGTTCGCCCCGGGACACAGATACGCAGTATTTT.

In its sample, this clone was seen once. The chain combines TRBV7-2 with TRBJ1-2; maybe TRBD1 (5 bases). Looked up from germline, CDR1 is SGHTA and CDR2 is FQGNSA. V lost 1 base and J lost 11, with 11 bases in between. This CDR3 is built from 12 residues. The CDR3 region is CASSLGLGEYTF. CDR3 nucleotide sequence: TGTGCCAGCAGCTTAGGTTTGGGGGAGTACACCTTC.

This clone was observed a few times. CDR3 in amino acids: CSAGGNTEAFF. The CDR3 DNA reads TGCAGTGCTGGGGGGAACACTGAAGCTTTCTTT. The rearrangement links TRBV20-1 to TRBJ1-1, with D maybe TRBD1 (5 bases). This CDR3 has 11 residues. Looked up from germline, CDR1 is DFQATT and CDR2 is SNEGSKA (reference sequence). V shed 5 bases and J shed 1 base, with 5 bases lying between them.

This clone has more than one count but fewer than ten. The V and J genes are TRBV6-6 and TRBJ1-1, with D uncertain. The CDR3 consists of 14 residues. The V gene's germline CDR1 is MNHNY and CDR2 SVGAGI (reference sequence). V was pared by 4 bases and J by 3 bases, with 12 bases between. DNA of the CDR3: TGTGCCAGCAGTTTACTCATGGCGCACACTGAAGCTTTCTTT. Its translation: CASSLLMAHTEAFF.

This clone occurred a few times. This chain joins TRBV30 and TRBJ1-2; D is perhaps TRBD1 (6 bases). V lost 1 base and J 8 bases, leaving 32 bases between the germline ends. This CDR3 has 19 amino acids. Germline V lookup: CDR1 GTSNPN, CDR2 SVGIG (reference sequence). CDR3: CAWSDSRLPRNTGLGGYTF. The CDR3 nucleotides are TGTGCCTGGAGTGACAGCAGGTTGCCCCGGAATACAGGGCTTGGCGGCTACACCTTC.

In this sample, this clone turned up a few times. The V call is TRBV29-1, the J call TRBJ2-3; 8 nucleotides agree with TRBD2. The CDR3 has 12 amino acids. The ends lost 5 bases at V and 5 bases at J; junction bases unmatched: 3. Germline V gene lookup returns CDR1 SQVTM and CDR2 ANQGSEA. The CDR3 spells CSVRGGQDTQYF. The DNA for the CDR3 is TGCAGCGTTCGGGGGGGCCAAGATACGCAGTATTTT.